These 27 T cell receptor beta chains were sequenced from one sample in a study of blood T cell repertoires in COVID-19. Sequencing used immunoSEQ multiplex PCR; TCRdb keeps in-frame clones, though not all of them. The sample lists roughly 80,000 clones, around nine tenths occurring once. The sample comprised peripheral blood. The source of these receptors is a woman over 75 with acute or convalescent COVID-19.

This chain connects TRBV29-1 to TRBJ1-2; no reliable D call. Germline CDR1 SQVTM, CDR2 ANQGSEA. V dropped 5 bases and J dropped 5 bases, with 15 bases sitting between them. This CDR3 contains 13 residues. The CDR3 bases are TGCAGCGTTCCCTTGGCGGAGATTTATGGCTACACCTTC. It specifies CSVPLAEIYGYTF.

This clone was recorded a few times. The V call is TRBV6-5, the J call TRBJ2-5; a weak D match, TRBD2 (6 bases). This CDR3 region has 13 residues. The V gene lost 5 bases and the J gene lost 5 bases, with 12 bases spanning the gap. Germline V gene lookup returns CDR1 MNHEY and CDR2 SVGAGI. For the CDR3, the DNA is TGTGCCAGCAGTCGGGACTCAGGGGAGACCCAGTACTTC. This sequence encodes CASSRDSGETQYF.

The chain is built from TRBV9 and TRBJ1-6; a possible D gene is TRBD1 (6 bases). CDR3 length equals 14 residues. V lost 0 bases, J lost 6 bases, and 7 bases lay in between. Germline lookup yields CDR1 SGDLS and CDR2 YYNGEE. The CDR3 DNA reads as TGTGCCAGCAGCGTAGGGGGGCCTAATTCACCCCTCCACTTT. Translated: CASSVGGPNSPLHF.

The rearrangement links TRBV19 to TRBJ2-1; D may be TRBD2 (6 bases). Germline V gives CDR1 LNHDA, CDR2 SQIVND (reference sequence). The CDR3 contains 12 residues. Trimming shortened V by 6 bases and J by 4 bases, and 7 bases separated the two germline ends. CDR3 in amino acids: CASSGGYNEQFF. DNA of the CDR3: TGTGCCAGTAGCGGGGGTTACAATGAGCAGTTCTTC.

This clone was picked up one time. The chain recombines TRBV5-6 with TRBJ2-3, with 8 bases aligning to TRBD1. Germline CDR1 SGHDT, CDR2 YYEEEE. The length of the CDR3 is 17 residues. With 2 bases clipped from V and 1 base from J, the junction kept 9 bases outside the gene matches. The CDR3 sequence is CASSFGQGDLGTDTQYF. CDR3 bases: TGTGCCAGCAGCTTTGGACAGGGCGATTTAGGCACAGATACGCAGTATTTT.

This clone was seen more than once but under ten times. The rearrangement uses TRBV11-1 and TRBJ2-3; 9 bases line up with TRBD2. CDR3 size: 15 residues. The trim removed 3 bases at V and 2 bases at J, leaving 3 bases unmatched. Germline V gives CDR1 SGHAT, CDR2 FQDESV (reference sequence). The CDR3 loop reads CASSFLAGNTDTQYF. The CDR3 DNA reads TGTGCCAGCAGCTTCCTAGCGGGAAACACAGATACGCAGTATTTT.

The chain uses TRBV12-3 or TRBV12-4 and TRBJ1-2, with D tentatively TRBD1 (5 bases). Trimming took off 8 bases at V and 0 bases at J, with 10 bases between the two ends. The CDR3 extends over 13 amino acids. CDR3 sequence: CASATGANYGYTF. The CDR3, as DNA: TGTGCCAGCGCCACAGGAGCTAACTATGGCTACACCTTC.

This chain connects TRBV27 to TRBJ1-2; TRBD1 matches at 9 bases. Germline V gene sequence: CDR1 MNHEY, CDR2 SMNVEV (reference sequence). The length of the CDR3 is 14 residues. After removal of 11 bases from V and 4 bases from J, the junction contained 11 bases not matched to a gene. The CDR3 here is CASLPMGQGYGYTF. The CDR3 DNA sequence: TGTGCCTCTCTCCCGATGGGACAGGGCTATGGCTACACCTTC.

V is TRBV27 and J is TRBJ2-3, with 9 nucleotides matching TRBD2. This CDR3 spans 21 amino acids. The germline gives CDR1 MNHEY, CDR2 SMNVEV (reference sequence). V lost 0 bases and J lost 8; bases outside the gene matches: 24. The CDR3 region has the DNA TGTGCCAGCAGTTTATCGCATCTAGGTCTAGCGGGATCCCCAATAATGGGTACGCAGTATTTT. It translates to CASSLSHLGLAGSPIMGTQYF.

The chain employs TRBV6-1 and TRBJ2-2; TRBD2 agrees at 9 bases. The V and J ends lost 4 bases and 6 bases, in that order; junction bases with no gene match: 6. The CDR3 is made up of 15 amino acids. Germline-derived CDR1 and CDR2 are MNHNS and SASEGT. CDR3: CASSVLAGPPGELFF. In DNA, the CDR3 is TGTGCCAGCAGTGTGCTAGCGGGACCCCCCGGGGAGCTGTTTTTT.

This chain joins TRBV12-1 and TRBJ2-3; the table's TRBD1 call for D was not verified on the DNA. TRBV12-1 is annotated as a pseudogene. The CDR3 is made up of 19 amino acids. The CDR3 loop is CASSFAIRLNGHLTDTQYF. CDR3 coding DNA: TGTGCCAGCAGCTTTGCAATTCGTCTAAACGGACACCTCACAGATACGCAGTATTTT.

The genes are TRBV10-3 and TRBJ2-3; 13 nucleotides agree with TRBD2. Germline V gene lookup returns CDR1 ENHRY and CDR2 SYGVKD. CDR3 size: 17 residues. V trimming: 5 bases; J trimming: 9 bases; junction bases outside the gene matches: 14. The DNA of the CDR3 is TGTGCCATCAGTTCACCAGGGGGACTAGCGGGAAGCGAGACGCAGTATTTT. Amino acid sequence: CAISSPGGLAGSETQYF.

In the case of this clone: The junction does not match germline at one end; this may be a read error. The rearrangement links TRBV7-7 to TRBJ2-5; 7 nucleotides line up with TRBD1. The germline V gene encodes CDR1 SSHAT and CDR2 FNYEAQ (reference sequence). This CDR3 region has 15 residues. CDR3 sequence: CASSFGQALQETQYF. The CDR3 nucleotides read TGTGCTAGCAGCTTCGGACAGGCCCTCCAAGAGACCCAGTACTTC.

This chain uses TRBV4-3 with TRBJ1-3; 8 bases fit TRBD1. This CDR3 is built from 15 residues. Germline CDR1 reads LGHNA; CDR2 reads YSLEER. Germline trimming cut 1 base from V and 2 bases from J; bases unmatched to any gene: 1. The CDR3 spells CASSQGTGTGNTIYF. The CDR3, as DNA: TGCGCCAGCAGCCAAGGGACAGGGACTGGAAACACCATATATTTT.

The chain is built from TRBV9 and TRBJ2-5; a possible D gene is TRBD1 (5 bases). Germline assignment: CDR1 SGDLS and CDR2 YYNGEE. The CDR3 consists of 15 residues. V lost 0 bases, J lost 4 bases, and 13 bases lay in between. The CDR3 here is CASSVVGVTGETQYF. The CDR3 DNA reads TGTGCCAGCAGCGTAGTAGGGGTAACGGGAGAGACCCAGTACTTC.

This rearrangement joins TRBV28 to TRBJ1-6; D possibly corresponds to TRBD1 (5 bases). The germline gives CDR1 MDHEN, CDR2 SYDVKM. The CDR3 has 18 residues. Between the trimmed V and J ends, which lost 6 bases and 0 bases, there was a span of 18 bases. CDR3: CASSYGGVVGSYNSPLHF. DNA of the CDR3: TGTGCCAGCAGCTATGGGGGGGTTGTTGGCTCCTATAATTCACCCCTCCACTTT. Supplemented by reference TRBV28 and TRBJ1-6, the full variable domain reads DVKVTQSSRYLVKRTGEKVFLECVQDMDHENMFWYRQDPGLGLRLIYFSYDVKMKEKGDIPEGYSVSREKKERFSLILESASTNQTSMYLCASSYGGVVGSYNSPLHFGNGTRLTVT.

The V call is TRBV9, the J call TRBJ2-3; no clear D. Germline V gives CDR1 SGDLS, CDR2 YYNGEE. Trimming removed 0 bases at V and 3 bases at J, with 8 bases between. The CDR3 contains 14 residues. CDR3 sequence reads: CASSVGSTTDTQYF. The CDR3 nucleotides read TGTGCCAGCAGCGTAGGTTCCACTACAGATACGCAGTATTTT.

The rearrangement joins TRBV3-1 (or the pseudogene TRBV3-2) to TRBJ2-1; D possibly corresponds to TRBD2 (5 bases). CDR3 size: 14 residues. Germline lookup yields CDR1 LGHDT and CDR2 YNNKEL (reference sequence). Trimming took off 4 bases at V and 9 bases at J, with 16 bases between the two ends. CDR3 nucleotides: TGTGCCAGCAGCCCCCAGAGGGTGGAACGTGAGCAGTTCTTC. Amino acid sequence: CASSPQRVEREQFF.

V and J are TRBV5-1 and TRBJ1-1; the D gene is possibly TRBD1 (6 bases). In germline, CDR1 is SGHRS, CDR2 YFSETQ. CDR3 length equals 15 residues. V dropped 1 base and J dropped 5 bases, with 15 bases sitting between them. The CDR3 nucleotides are TGCGCCAGCAGCTTGAATGGGGGCTGGGGTACTGAAGCTTTCTTT. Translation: CASSLNGGWGTEAFF. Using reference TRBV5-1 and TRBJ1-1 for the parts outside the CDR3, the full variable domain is KAGVTQTPRYLIKTRGQQVTLSCSPISGHRSVSWYQQTPGQGLQFLFEYFSETQRNKGNFPGRFSGRQFSNSRSEMNVSTLELGDSALYLCASSLNGGWGTEAFFGQGTRLTVV.

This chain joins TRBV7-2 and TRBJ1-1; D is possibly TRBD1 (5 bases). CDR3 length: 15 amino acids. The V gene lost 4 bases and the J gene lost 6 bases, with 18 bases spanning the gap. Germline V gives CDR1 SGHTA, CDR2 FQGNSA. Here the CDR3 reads CASSSRGGDFPEAFF. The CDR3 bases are TGTGCCAGCAGCTCCCGTGGCGGGGACTTCCCTGAAGCTTTCTTT.

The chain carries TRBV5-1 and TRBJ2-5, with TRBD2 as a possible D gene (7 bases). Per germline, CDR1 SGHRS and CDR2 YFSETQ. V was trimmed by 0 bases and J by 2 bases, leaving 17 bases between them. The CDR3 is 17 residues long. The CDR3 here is CASSLVPGASGQETQYF. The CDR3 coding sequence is TGCGCCAGCAGCTTGGTCCCAGGGGCTAGCGGTCAAGAGACCCAGTACTTC.

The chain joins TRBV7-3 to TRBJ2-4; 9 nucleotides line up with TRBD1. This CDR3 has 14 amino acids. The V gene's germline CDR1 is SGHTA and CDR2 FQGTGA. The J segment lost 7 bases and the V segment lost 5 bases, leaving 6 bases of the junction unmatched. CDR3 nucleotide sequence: TGTGCCAGCAGCCCACAGGGGGCTGGGAACATTCAGTACTTC. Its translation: CASSPQGAGNIQYF.

In DNA, the CDR3 is TGTGCCAGCAGCCCTCGGACTAGGGCAGATACGCAGTATTTT. This gives the protein CASSPRTRADTQYF. The chain is built from TRBV7-2 and TRBJ2-3, with 7 bases lining up with TRBD2. V shed 5 bases and J 4 bases; nucleotides not matched to a gene: 6. The CDR3 spans 14 residues. The germline CDR1 and CDR2 sequences are SGHTA and FQGNSA. The variable domain in full, with the rest retrieved from reference TRBV7-2 and TRBJ2-3, is GAGVSQSPSNKVTEKGKDVELRCDPISGHTALYWYRQSLGQGLEFLIYFQGNSAPDKSGLPSDRFSAERTGGSVSTLTIQRTQQEDSAVYLCASSPRTRADTQYFGPGTRLTVL.

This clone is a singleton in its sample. CDR3 sequence (DNA): TGTGCCTGGAGTCCTTCTGGGACAGGGGATTGGAGTGGCTACACCTTC. Translated, it gives CAWSPSGTGDWSGYTF. The chain joins TRBV30 to TRBJ1-2; 10 nucleotides line up with TRBD1. This CDR3 region has 16 residues. The V segment lost 2 bases and the J segment 7 bases; nucleotides outside the gene matches: 13. Germline CDR1 is GTSNPN and CDR2 is SVGIG (reference sequence).

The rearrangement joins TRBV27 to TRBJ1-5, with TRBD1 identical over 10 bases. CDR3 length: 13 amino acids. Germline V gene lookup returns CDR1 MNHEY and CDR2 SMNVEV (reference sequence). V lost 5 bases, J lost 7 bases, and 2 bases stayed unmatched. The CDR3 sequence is CASSGTGDQPQHF. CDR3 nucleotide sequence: TGTGCCAGCAGTGGGACAGGGGACCAGCCCCAGCATTTT.

This CDR3 is CASNALGGLAGNTIYF. The CDR3 DNA is TGTGCCAGCAATGCCCTCGGGGGTCTTGCTGGAAACACCATATATTTT. The chain has TRBV28 and TRBJ1-3; maybe TRBD1 (5 bases). The CDR3 is 16 amino acids. V lost 7 bases to trimming and J lost 2 bases, with 18 bases between them. Germline V gene data show CDR1 as MDHEN and CDR2 as SYDVKM.

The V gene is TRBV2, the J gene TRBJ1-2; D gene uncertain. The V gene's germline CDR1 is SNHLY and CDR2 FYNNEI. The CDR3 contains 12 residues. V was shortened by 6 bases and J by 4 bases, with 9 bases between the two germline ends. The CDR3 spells CASSRQLYGYTF. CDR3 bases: TGTGCCAGCAGCCGACAACTCTATGGCTACACCTTC.